The rows below give T cell receptor beta chains drawn from one sample of a study of blood T cell repertoires in COVID-19. TCRdb's table, derived via immunoSEQ multiplex PCR, lists solely in-frame clones and lacks some. The sample holds roughly 150,000 clones, 84% seen once. The specimen sequenced was peripheral blood. These receptors came from a human donor in a cohort sampled during active COVID-19. Each CDR3 is given with its conserved first and last residue. Fields, in order: V gene, clone size, D gene, J gene, CDR3 protein, CDR3 DNA. D genes are given only for firm matches. Size is omitted from some rows. Given values are once, few, many or a class for expanded clones.

TRBV27	-	-	TRBJ1-1	CASRLGVVGRAFF	TGTGCCAGCAGGCTAGGGGTAGTCGGTCGAGCTTTCTTT
TRBV19	-	TRBD1	TRBJ2-2	CASSSRTGELTGELFF	TGTGCCAGTAGCTCCCGGACAGGCGAACTCACCGGGGAGCTGTTTTTT
TRBV12-5	once	-	TRBJ2-5	CASAWRGETQYF	TGTGCTAGTGCCTGGAGAGGAGAGACCCAGTACTTC
TRBV5-1	few	-	TRBJ2-2	CASSLVDSPGTGELFF	TGCGCCAGCAGCTTGGTTGACTCTCCGGGGACCGGGGAGCTGTTTTTT
TRBV29-1	-	-	TRBJ2-3	CSVEASGSDTQYF	TGCAGCGTTGAAGCCTCGGGGTCAGATACGCAGTATTTT
TRBV5-1	-	TRBD1	TRBJ1-3	CASSPGGGPNSGNTIYF	TGCGCCAGCAGCCCAGGAGGGGGCCCAAACTCTGGAAACACCATATATTTT
TRBV7-2	-	-	TRBJ1-1	CASSAFDRPNTEAFF	TGTGCCAGCAGCGCGTTTGACAGACCGAACACTGAAGCTTTCTTT
TRBV7-3	-	TRBD1	TRBJ2-1	CASSQTGSNEQFF	TGTGCCAGCAGCCAGACAGGGTCTAATGAGCAGTTCTTC
TRBV20-1	once	TRBD2	TRBJ2-1	CSASRDGGYNEQFF	TGCAGTGCTAGTCGAGACGGGGGGTACAATGAGCAGTTCTTC
TRBV5-1	-	-	TRBJ1-1	CASSLAGTFNTEAFF	TGCGCCAGCAGCTTAGCCGGGACATTTAACACTGAAGCTTTCTTT
TRBV7-2	-	TRBD2	TRBJ2-5	CASSQILAGGAETQYF	TGTGCCAGCAGCCAAATCCTAGCGGGAGGGGCGGAGACCCAGTACTTC
TRBV19	-	TRBD1	TRBJ2-1	CASRGQGVQNEQFF	TGTGCCAGTAGGGGCCAGGGGGTTCAGAATGAGCAGTTCTTC
TRBV6-2/TRBV6-3	-	-	TRBJ1-2	CASGPGSGNYGYTF	TGTGCCAGCGGCCCAGGGTCGGGGAACTATGGCTACACCTTC
TRBV3-1/TRBV3-2	-	TRBD1	TRBJ2-7	CASSLLGDRVEQYF	TGTGCCAGCAGCTTACTGGGGGACAGGGTCGAGCAGTACTTC
TRBV29-1	few	TRBD1	TRBJ1-1	CSVRTGMNTEAFF	TGCAGCGTTCGGACAGGCATGAACACTGAAGCTTTCTTT
TRBV6-6	-	TRBD1	TRBJ1-6	CAGQTGVNSPLHF	TGTGCCGGACAGACAGGGGTGAATTCACCCCTCCACTTT
TRBV23-1	-	-	TRBJ1-2	CASSQSPTYGQIYGYTF	TGCGCCAGCAGTCAATCCCCGACCTACGGACAGATCTATGGCTACACCTTC
TRBV28	-	-	TRBJ1-1	CASSSGTFSEAFF	TGTGCCAGCAGCTCCGGGACATTCAGCGAAGCTTTCTTT
TRBV27	-	TRBD1	TRBJ1-2	CASSLSPPMTGVANYGYTF	TGTGCCAGCAGTTTATCGCCCCCAATGACAGGGGTGGCAAACTATGGCTACACCTTC
TRBV15	-	-	TRBJ2-5	CATSRDRGSQETQYF	TGTGCCACCAGCAGAGATCGAGGGTCCCAAGAGACCCAGTACTTC
TRBV4-2	-	TRBD1	TRBJ1-5	CASSQTGTALNQPQHF	TGTGCCAGCAGCCAAACCGGGACAGCGTTAAATCAGCCCCAGCATTTT
TRBV11-2	-	-	TRBJ2-3	CASSLSTDTQYF	TGTGCCAGCAGCTTATCGACAGATACGCAGTATTTT
TRBV19	-	TRBD1	TRBJ1-2	CASSTTGVDRGVYTF	TGTGCCAGTAGTACAACGGGGGTTGACAGGGGAGTCTACACCTTC
TRBV12-3/TRBV12-4	-	TRBD1	TRBJ2-5	CASSLGDRVQYF	TGTGCCAGCAGTTTAGGGGACAGAGTCCAGTACTTC
TRBV5-4	-	TRBD1	TRBJ2-7	CASSIPGQGTYEQYF	TGTGCCAGCAGCATACCGGGACAGGGGACCTACGAGCAGTACTTC
TRBV18	-	-	TRBJ2-7	CASSPAPGPYEQYF	TGTGCCAGCTCACCAGCGCCAGGCCCCTACGAGCAGTACTTC